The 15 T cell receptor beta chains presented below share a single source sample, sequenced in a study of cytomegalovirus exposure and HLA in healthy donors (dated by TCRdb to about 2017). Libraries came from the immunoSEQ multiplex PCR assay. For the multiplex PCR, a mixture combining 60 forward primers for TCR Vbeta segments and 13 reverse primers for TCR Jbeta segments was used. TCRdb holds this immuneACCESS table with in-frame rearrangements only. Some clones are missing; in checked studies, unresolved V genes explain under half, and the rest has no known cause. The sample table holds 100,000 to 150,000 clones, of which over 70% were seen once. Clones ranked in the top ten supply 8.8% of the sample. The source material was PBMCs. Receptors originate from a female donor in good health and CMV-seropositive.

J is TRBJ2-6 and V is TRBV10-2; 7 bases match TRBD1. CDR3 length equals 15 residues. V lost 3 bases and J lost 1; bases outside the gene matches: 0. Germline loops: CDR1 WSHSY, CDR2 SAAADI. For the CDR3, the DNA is TGCGCCAGCAGTGAACAGGGGTCTGGGGCCAACGTCCTGACTTTC. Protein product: CASSEQGSGANVLTF.

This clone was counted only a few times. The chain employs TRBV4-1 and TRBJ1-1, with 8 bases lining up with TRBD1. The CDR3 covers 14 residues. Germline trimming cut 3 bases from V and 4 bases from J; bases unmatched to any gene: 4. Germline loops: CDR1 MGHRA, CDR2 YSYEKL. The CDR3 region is CASSHTTGGTEAFF. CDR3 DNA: TGCGCCAGCAGCCATACTACAGGGGGCACTGAAGCTTTCTTT.

The CDR3 sequence: CASSPGTGPLPNTEAFF. The CDR3 DNA is TGTGCCAGCAGCCCGGGGACAGGGCCCTTACCGAACACTGAAGCTTTCTTT. This chain links TRBV13 with TRBJ1-1, with TRBD1 identical over 9 bases. The CDR3 loop spans 17 amino acids. CDR1 and CDR2 (germline): PRHDT, FYEKMQ (reference sequence). The ends lost 5 bases at V and 1 base at J; junction bases unmatched: 11.

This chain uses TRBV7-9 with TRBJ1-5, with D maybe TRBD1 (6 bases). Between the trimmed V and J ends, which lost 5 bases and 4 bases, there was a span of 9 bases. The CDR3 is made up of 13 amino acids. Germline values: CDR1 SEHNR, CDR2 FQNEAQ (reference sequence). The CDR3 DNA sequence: TGTGCCAGCAGCCGACAGGAGAATCAGCCCCAGCATTTT. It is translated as CASSRQENQPQHF.

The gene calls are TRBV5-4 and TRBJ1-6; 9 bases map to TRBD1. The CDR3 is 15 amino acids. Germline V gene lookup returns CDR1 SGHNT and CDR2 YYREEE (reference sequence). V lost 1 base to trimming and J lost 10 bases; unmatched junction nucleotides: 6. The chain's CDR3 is CASSLRQGVRSPLHF. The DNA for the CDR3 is TGTGCCAGCAGCTTGCGACAGGGGGTACGATCACCCCTCCACTTT.

This CDR3 is CASSVDVNSYEQYF. The DNA for the CDR3 is TGTGCCAGCAGCGTAGATGTTAACTCCTACGAGCAGTACTTC. The J gene is TRBJ2-7, the V gene TRBV9; D is unclear. Trimming pared 0 bases from V and 0 bases from J, leaving 7 bases between. The CDR3 sequence is 14 residues long. Germline V lookup: CDR1 SGDLS, CDR2 YYNGEE.

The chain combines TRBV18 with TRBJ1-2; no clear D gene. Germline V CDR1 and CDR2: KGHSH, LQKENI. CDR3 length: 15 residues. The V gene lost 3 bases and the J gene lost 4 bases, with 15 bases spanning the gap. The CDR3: CASSPPTEGVYGYTF. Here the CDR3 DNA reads TGTGCCAGCTCACCCCCGACGGAGGGCGTCTATGGCTACACCTTC.

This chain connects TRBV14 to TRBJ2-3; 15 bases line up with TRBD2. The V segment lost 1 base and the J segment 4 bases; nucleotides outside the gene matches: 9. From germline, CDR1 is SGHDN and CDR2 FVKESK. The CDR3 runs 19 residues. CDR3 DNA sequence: TGTGCCAGCAGCCAAGGGGGACTAGCGGGGGGAAACCCGGCAGATACGCAGTATTTT. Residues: CASSQGGLAGGNPADTQYF.

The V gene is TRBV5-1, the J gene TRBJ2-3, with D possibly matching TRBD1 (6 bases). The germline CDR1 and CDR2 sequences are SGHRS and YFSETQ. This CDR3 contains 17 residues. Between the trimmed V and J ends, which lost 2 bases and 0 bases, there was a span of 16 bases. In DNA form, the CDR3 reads TGCGCCAGCAGCTTCACAGGGTCCCTTGTTAGCACAGATACGCAGTATTTT. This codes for CASSFTGSLVSTDTQYF.

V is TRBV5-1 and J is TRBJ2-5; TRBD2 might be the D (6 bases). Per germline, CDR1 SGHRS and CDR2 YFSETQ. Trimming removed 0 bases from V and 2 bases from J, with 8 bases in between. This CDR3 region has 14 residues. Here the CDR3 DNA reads TGCGCCAGCAGCTTGGGGACTACTCAAGAGACCCAGTACTTC. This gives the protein CASSLGTTQETQYF.

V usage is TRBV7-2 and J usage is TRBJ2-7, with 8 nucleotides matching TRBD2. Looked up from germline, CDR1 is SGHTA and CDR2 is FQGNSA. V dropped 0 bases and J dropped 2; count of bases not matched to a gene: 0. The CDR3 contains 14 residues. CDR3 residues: CASSLASGAYEQYF. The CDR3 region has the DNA TGTGCCAGCAGCTTAGCTAGCGGGGCCTACGAGCAGTACTTC.

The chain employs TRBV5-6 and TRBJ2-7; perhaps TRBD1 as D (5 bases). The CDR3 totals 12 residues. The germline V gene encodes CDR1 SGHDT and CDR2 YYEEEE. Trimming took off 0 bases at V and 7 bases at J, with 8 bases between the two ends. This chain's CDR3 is CASSLGGGEQYF. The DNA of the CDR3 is TGTGCCAGCAGCTTGGGGGGCGGAGAGCAGTACTTC.

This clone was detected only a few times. CDR3 bases: TGTGCCAGCACCCTCTCCAGGGGGACTGAAGCTTTCTTT. It encodes CASTLSRGTEAFF. This chain connects TRBV6-5 to TRBJ1-1; 7 bases line up with TRBD1. CDR3 size: 13 residues. The V and J ends lost 7 bases and 5 bases, in that order; junction bases with no gene match: 7. CDR1 is MNHEY and CDR2 is SVGAGI in the germline V gene.

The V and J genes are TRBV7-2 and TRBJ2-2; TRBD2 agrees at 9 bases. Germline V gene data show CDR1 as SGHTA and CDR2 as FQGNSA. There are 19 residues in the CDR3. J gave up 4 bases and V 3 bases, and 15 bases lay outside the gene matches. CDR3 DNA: TGTGCCAGCAGCTTTAGAAGGCCCGGCGGGGGGGCAGGCACCGGGGAGCTGTTTTTT. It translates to CASSFRRPGGGAGTGELFF.

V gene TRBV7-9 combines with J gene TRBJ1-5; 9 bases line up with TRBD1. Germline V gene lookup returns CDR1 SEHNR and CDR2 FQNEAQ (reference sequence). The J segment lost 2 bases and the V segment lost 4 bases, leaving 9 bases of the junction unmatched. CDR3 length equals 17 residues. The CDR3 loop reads CASSSGQGIRGNQPQHF. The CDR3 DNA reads TGTGCCAGCAGCTCCGGACAGGGGATTAGGGGCAATCAGCCCCAGCATTTT. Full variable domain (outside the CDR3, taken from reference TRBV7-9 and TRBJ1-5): DTGVSQNPRHKITKRGQNVTFRCDPISEHNRLYWYRQTLGQGPEFLTYFQNEAQLEKSRLLSDRFSAERPKGSFSTLEIQRTEQGDSAMYLCASSSGQGIRGNQPQHFGDGTRLSIL.